Shown below are 16 T cell receptor beta chains from a single sample sequenced in a study of T cell repertoires in cytomegalovirus infection (dated by TCRdb to between 2018 and 2021). These receptors' antigens are unknown. TCRdb lists the instrument as Illumina HiSeq 1500. TCRdb reprocessed the public reads (quality trimming at Q25 with fastp, clone calling with MiXCR) and kept in-frame beta chains. Every distinct CDR3 protein forms one entry, paired with its most common genes and DNA. The sample records 55,000 to 70,000 distinct CDR3 sequences, roughly 20% of which are singletons. The top ten clonotypes cover around 77% of the sample. Sequencing used PBMCs, sequenced either directly or after in vitro stimulation (not recorded which). The receptors come from a human donor in good health (CMV status not recorded). Some clones in this sample may be carry-over from other donors' samples.

This clonotype turned up a few times. V and J are TRBV29-1 and TRBJ2-1; no reliable D call. The CDR3 consists of 12 residues. V was clipped by 3 bases and J by 4 bases, with 7 bases between them. Per germline, CDR1 SQVTM and CDR2 ANQGSEA. The CDR3 coding sequence is TGCAGCGTTGAGGCGGAATACAATGAGCAGTTCTTC. Its translation: CSVEAEYNEQFF.

This clonotype has more than one count but fewer than ten. V and J are TRBV12-3 or TRBV12-4 and TRBJ2-2; a possible D gene is TRBD2 (6 bases). The CDR3 loop spans 16 amino acids. Trimming removed 5 bases from V and 1 base from J, with 14 bases in between. The CDR3 DNA is TGTGCCAGCAGTCCGGACGTGGGGGGGAACACCGGGGAGCTGTTTTTT. This codes for CASSPDVGGNTGELFF.

The table lists this clonotype with many counts. J is TRBJ1-5 and V is TRBV7-2, with a tentative D call TRBD1 (5 bases). CDR3 length equals 14 residues. V shed 3 bases and J shed 3 bases, with 9 bases lying between them. Germline V lookup: CDR1 SGHTA, CDR2 FQGNSA. The CDR3 loop is CASSLGLNNQPQHF. The CDR3 DNA sequence: TGTGCCAGCAGCTTGGGACTCAACAATCAGCCCCAGCATTTT. The variable domain in full, completed from reference TRBV7-2 and TRBJ1-5, reads GAGVSQSPSNKVTEKGKDVELRCDPISGHTALYWYRQSLGQGLEFLIYFQGNSAPDKSGLPSDRFSAERTGGSVSTLTIQRTQQEDSAVYLCASSLGLNNQPQHFGDGTRLSIL.

The gene calls are TRBV19 and TRBJ1-5; D is unresolved. V was cut by 3 bases and J by 6 bases, with 6 bases left in between. CDR3 length: 12 amino acids. Germline CDR1 is LNHDA and CDR2 is SQIVND (reference sequence). For the CDR3, the DNA is TGTGCCAGTAGTATGCATTCTCAGCCCCAGCATTTT. Encoded protein: CASSMHSQPQHF.

In its sample, this clonotype was seen many times. This sequence joins TRBV6-6 and TRBJ1-6; D is possibly TRBD1 (5 bases). This CDR3 spans 19 amino acids. V lost 4 bases to trimming and J lost 0 bases, with 19 bases between them. The germline gives CDR1 MNHNY, CDR2 SVGAGI (reference sequence). CDR3 sequence (DNA): TGTGCCAGCAGTTTCCGGTCCGGGGGTACTAGCTCCTATAATTCACCCCTCCACTTT. Its translation: CASSFRSGGTSSYNSPLHF.

The chain joins TRBV10-3 to TRBJ1-4, with TRBD1 as a possible D gene (5 bases). The germline gives CDR1 ENHRY, CDR2 SYGVKD. This CDR3 has 14 amino acids. The V end was cut by 4 bases, the J end by 10 bases, with 16 bases between. The CDR3 spells CAISGEGATGKLFF. CDR3 sequence (DNA): TGTGCCATCAGTGGTGAAGGGGCCACTGGAAAACTGTTTTTT.

This clonotype turned up a few times. This rearrangement joins TRBV11-2 to TRBJ2-1; D may be TRBD1 (6 bases). Germline CDR1 is SGHAT and CDR2 is FQNNGV. Trimming left V 1 base short and J 5 bases short, with 12 bases between. The CDR3 runs to 15 residues. CDR3 region: CASSLGNHRDNEQFF. In nucleotides, the CDR3 is TGTGCCAGCAGCTTAGGTAACCACAGGGACAATGAGCAGTTCTTC. The whole variable domain, filled in from reference TRBV11-2 and TRBJ2-1, reads EAGVAQSPRYKIIEKRQSVAFWCNPISGHATLYWYQQILGQGPKLLIQFQNNGVVDDSQLPKDRFSAERLKGVDSTLKIQPAKLEDSAVYLCASSLGNHRDNEQFFGPGTRLTVL.

V gene TRBV12-3 or TRBV12-4 combines with J gene TRBJ2-1, with 9 bases fitting TRBD2. Trimming at V came to 3 bases and at J to 9 bases, leaving 6 bases not matched to a gene. The CDR3 extends over 14 amino acids. The CDR3 here is CASSFPHSGSEQFF. CDR3 sequence (DNA): TGTGCCAGCAGTTTCCCCCATAGCGGGAGTGAGCAGTTCTTC.

There are many counts of this clonotype. This chain's CDR3 is CASSSPFGVAGVTDTQYF. The DNA for the CDR3 is TGTGCCAGCAGCTCCCCGTTCGGGGTAGCGGGAGTCACAGATACGCAGTATTTT. V and J are TRBV7-2 and TRBJ2-3, with 9 positions matching TRBD2. The V and J ends lost 4 bases and 2 bases, in that order; junction bases with no gene match: 13. The CDR3 covers 18 residues. Germline V CDR1 and CDR2: SGHTA, FQGNSA.

A note on this clonotype: A read error may be the cause here, since a much bigger clone is one base away. This sequence joins TRBV7-2 and TRBJ2-5; TRBD2 agrees at 11 bases. Germline CDR1 reads SGHTA; CDR2 reads FQGNSA. The CDR3 is made up of 17 amino acids. With 5 bases clipped from V and 9 bases from J, the junction kept 17 bases outside the gene matches. In DNA, the CDR3 is TGTGCCAGCAGCGGACGACTAGCGGGAACCTTAAGAGATTCCCAGTACTTC. Residues: CASSGRLAGTLRDSQYF.

This clonotype was counted a few times. The V call is TRBV7-9, the J call TRBJ2-2; TRBD1 matches at 8 bases. CDR3 length: 15 amino acids. Germline assignment: CDR1 SEHNR and CDR2 FQNEAQ (reference sequence). V shed 4 bases and J 6 bases; nucleotides not matched to a gene: 7. The CDR3 loop reads CASSWTGSSAGELFF. Written as DNA, the CDR3 is TGTGCCAGCAGCTGGACAGGGAGCTCCGCCGGGGAGCTGTTTTTT.

This rearrangement joins TRBV7-3 to TRBJ1-5; D gene unclear. Per germline, CDR1 SGHTA and CDR2 FQGTGA. Trimming took off 1 base at V and 9 bases at J, with 10 bases between the two ends. The CDR3 spans 13 residues. This CDR3 is CASSLRFDGPQHF. Written as DNA, the CDR3 is TGTGCCAGCAGCTTAAGGTTTGATGGGCCCCAGCATTTT.

This clonotype has just a few counts. V and J are TRBV6-2 or TRBV6-3 and TRBJ1-5, with 10 bases aligning to TRBD1. V shed 8 bases, J shed 5 bases, and the junction held 18 bases outside the gene matches. The CDR3 is 18 residues long. Looked up from germline, CDR1 is MNHEY and CDR2 is SVGEGT. Written as DNA, the CDR3 is TGTGCCAGCCGGGCAGGGAGACAGGGGGCGCCGGGGTATCAGCCCCAGCATTTT. It yields the protein CASRAGRQGAPGYQPQHF.

This clonotype was recorded a few times. The chain is built from TRBV7-2 and TRBJ1-5; D is uncertain. Germline V CDR1 and CDR2: SGHTA, FQGNSA. The CDR3 covers 15 residues. V gave up 3 bases and J gave up 3 bases, with 12 bases separating them. CDR3 sequence reads: CASSLGSQLNQPQHF. In DNA, the CDR3 is TGTGCCAGCAGCTTGGGAAGCCAGCTCAATCAGCCCCAGCATTTT.

The rearrangement links TRBV25-1 to TRBJ1-2, with TRBD1 identical over 10 bases. J gave up 5 bases and V 3 bases, and 9 bases lay outside the gene matches. The CDR3 has 16 residues. Germline assignment: CDR1 MGHDK and CDR2 SYGVNS. The CDR3 DNA is TGTGCCAGCAGTGAGGGACAGGGGTCCTTCCAGTATGGCTACACCTTC. This codes for CASSEGQGSFQYGYTF.

J is TRBJ2-7 and V is TRBV5-1; D uncertain. The ends were cut back, 5 bases at V and 1 base at J, with 13 bases in the middle. The CDR3 has 14 amino acids. CDR1 and CDR2 from the germline V gene are SGHRS and YFSETQ. Here the CDR3 DNA reads TGCGCCAGCAGTTCGGCCCCGTTATCCTACGAGCAGTACTTC. Translation gives CASSSAPLSYEQYF.